Below, 20 T cell receptor beta chains from the same sample are listed, as sequenced in a study of shared clonotypes between healthy human individuals. This table comes from immunoSEQ multiplex PCR, and its TCRdb copy is limited to in-frame clones, with some not included. This sample has 900,000 to 1,200,000 clones, with around three quarters found just once. The sequencing input was memory CD4+ T cells from PBMCs. Subset defined: CD45RA-negative fraction. These receptors all come from a man aged 18 to 29 in good health. Some clones in this sample may be carry-over from other donors' samples.

This clone was seen just once. This rearrangement joins TRBV11-2 to TRBJ2-7; D not certain. The germline V and J ends were trimmed by 4 bases and 0 bases, with 7 bases remaining between them. The CDR3 length is 13 residues. CDR1 SGHAT and CDR2 FQNNGV come from the germline V gene. This CDR3 reads CASSSTHSYEQYF. The CDR3 bases are TGTGCCAGCAGCTCGACACACTCCTACGAGCAGTACTTC.

The chain is built from TRBV6-5 and TRBJ2-3; D might be TRBD1 (5 bases). CDR3 length equals 15 residues. V lost 3 bases to trimming and J lost 7 bases, with 17 bases between them. Germline CDR1 reads MNHEY; CDR2 reads SVGAGI. CDR3 loop: CASSYWTPGQNTQYF. CDR3 sequence (DNA): TGTGCCAGCAGTTATTGGACCCCCGGACAAAATACGCAGTATTTT.

This chain connects TRBV5-4 to TRBJ1-4, with TRBD1 identical over 7 bases. This CDR3 has 15 residues. Germline lookup yields CDR1 SGHNT and CDR2 YYREEE (reference sequence). Germline trimming cut 2 bases from V and 4 bases from J; bases unmatched to any gene: 5. The CDR3 sequence: CASSFQGVNNEKLFF. As DNA, the CDR3 is TGTGCCAGCAGCTTTCAGGGGGTAAATAATGAAAAACTGTTTTTT.

A note on this clone: One end of the junction does not line up with germline, which may come from a read error. J is TRBJ1-2 and V is TRBV5-1, with D tentatively TRBD1 (5 bases). This CDR3 region has 15 residues. Germline values: CDR1 SGHRS, CDR2 YFSETQ. Here the CDR3 DNA reads TGCGCCAGCAGCCCCCTTGGCAGGGCCCAAAATGGCCACACCTTC. Translating it yields CASSPLGRAQNGHTF.

This rearrangement joins TRBV5-1 to TRBJ2-7; a possible D gene is TRBD2 (6 bases). V lost 2 bases and J lost 2, with 8 bases in between. The CDR3 has 13 amino acids. From germline, CDR1 is SGHRS and CDR2 YFSETQ. The CDR3, as DNA: TGCGCCAGCAGCTTTAGCGGCACCTACGAGCAGTACTTC. It is translated as CASSFSGTYEQYF. The variable domain in full, with the rest retrieved from reference TRBV5-1 and TRBJ2-7, is KAGVTQTPRYLIKTRGQQVTLSCSPISGHRSVSWYQQTPGQGLQFLFEYFSETQRNKGNFPGRFSGRQFSNSRSEMNVSTLELGDSALYLCASSFSGTYEQYFGPGTRLTVT.

The V and J genes are TRBV27 and TRBJ2-1; TRBD2 matches at 7 bases. The germline V gene encodes CDR1 MNHEY and CDR2 SMNVEV (reference sequence). Germline trimming cut 7 bases from V and 7 bases from J; bases unmatched to any gene: 10. The CDR3 extends over 14 amino acids. The CDR3: CASTPTSFSNEQFF. DNA for the CDR3: TGTGCCAGCACCCCGACTAGCTTTAGTAATGAGCAGTTCTTC.

The V call is TRBV4-2, the J call TRBJ2-2; D perhaps matches TRBD2 (5 bases). Trimming stripped 4 bases from V and 8 bases from J, with 11 bases between. The V gene's germline CDR1 is LGHNA and CDR2 YNFKEQ. The CDR3 length is 13 residues. In DNA, the CDR3 is TGTGCCAGCAGCCCGACCGGGGTAGGGGAGCTGTTTTTT. Protein: CASSPTGVGELFF.

With regard to this clone: This likely stems from a read error, as it lies one base from a far larger clone. The DNA of the CDR3 is TGTGCCAGCAGCCGTGACAGCTCTGGAAACACCATATATTTT. Translating gives CASSRDSSGNTIYF. The chain combines TRBV7-8 with TRBJ1-3; TRBD1 is a possible D gene (5 bases). Germline V CDR1 and CDR2: SGHVS, FQNEAQ. The CDR3 has 14 amino acids. Trimming cost V 5 bases and J 0 bases, with 8 bases left between them.

This clone was picked up a small number of times. The chain couples TRBV7-9 to TRBJ2-2; D perhaps matches TRBD2 (5 bases). CDR1 and CDR2 (germline): SEHNR, FQNEAQ (reference sequence). This CDR3 has 14 residues. Deletions cut 3 bases from V and 6 bases from J, with 11 bases between. The CDR3 coding sequence is TGTGCCAGCAGCTTCTCGCGGGCCCCCGGGGAGCTGTTTTTT. Amino acids: CASSFSRAPGELFF.

This sequence joins TRBV6-1 and TRBJ2-6; no clear D. V was pared by 1 base and J by 0 bases, with 4 bases between. The CDR3 covers 15 residues. Germline V gene lookup returns CDR1 MNHNS and CDR2 SASEGT. The CDR3 DNA is TGTGCCAGCAGTGAAGTGTACTCTGGGGCCAACGTCCTGACTTTC. Its protein is CASSEVYSGANVLTF.

The V and J genes are TRBV4-3 and TRBJ2-6; D is possibly TRBD1 (5 bases). There are 17 residues in the CDR3. Trimming removed 0 bases at V and 1 base at J, with 10 bases between. Germline V gene sequence: CDR1 LGHNA, CDR2 YSLEER. CDR3 nucleotide sequence: TGCGCCAGCAGCCAAGACAGGGCTTTGTCTGGGGCCAACGTCCTGACTTTC. Its translation is CASSQDRALSGANVLTF.

V gene TRBV2 combines with J gene TRBJ1-2; TRBD1 agrees at 9 bases. The junction had 8 bases not matched to a gene; V was cut back by 7 bases and J by 5 bases. Germline CDR1 is SNHLY and CDR2 is FYNNEI. The CDR3 covers 14 residues. CDR3 bases: TGTGCCAGCAAACAGGGGGCCGAGAATTATGGCTACACCTTC. Its translation: CASKQGAENYGYTF.

The J gene is TRBJ1-5, the V gene TRBV2; 10 nucleotides agree with TRBD1. V lost 3 bases to trimming and J lost 5 bases; unmatched junction nucleotides: 10. The germline V gene has CDR1 SNHLY and CDR2 FYNNEI. The CDR3 is made up of 17 amino acids. The CDR3 loop reads CASSDPGQGLTDQPQHF. CDR3 sequence (DNA): TGTGCCAGCAGTGATCCGGGACAGGGGTTGACGGATCAGCCCCAGCATTTT.

This clone appeared a single time. The chain links TRBV5-6 to TRBJ2-5, with 11 nucleotides matching TRBD2. The CDR3 runs 16 residues. CDR1 and CDR2 (germline): SGHDT, YYEEEE. The V gene end was trimmed by 4 bases and the J gene end by 4 bases; junction bases not matched to a gene: 9. The CDR3 spells CASSLLAGEVGETQYF. The CDR3 DNA is TGTGCCAGCAGCCTACTAGCGGGAGAGGTGGGAGAGACCCAGTACTTC.

V usage is TRBV27 and J usage is TRBJ2-2; D perhaps matches TRBD2 (6 bases). Trimming took 5 bases from V and 5 from J, leaving 18 bases between them. In germline, CDR1 is MNHEY, CDR2 SMNVEV (reference sequence). There are 16 residues in the CDR3. The CDR3 protein is CASSPRLGGPTGELFF. The CDR3 DNA is TGTGCCAGCAGTCCCCGGTTAGGAGGGCCGACCGGGGAGCTGTTTTTT.

The chain links TRBV7-2 to TRBJ2-3; D is unresolved. Germline CDR1 and CDR2: SGHTA and FQGNSA. Trimming removed 4 bases from V and 2 bases from J, with 16 bases in between. The CDR3 extends over 16 amino acids. CDR3: CASSSAQTGFTDTQYF. Written as DNA, the CDR3 is TGTGCCAGCAGCTCCGCACAAACGGGCTTCACAGATACGCAGTATTTT.

This clone was seen only a few times. V usage is TRBV7-2 and J usage is TRBJ1-6; D uncertain. The germline V gene encodes CDR1 SGHTA and CDR2 FQGNSA. The CDR3 loop spans 14 amino acids. Deletions cut 2 bases from V and 4 bases from J, with 6 bases between. CDR3 DNA: TGTGCCAGCAGCTTATCACGGTATAATTCACCCCTCCACTTT. It is translated as CASSLSRYNSPLHF.

About this clone itself: The sample has other DNA sequences that encode this CDR3 too. The chain links TRBV5-1 to TRBJ2-5, with 7 bases aligning to TRBD1. The trim removed 0 bases at V and 5 bases at J, leaving 1 base unmatched. CDR3 length: 13 amino acids. CDR1 is SGHRS and CDR2 is YFSETQ in the germline V gene. Here the CDR3 reads CASSLGGGETQYF. The CDR3 DNA sequence: TGCGCCAGCAGCTTGGGAGGGGGCGAGACCCAGTACTTC.

The chain combines TRBV7-3 with TRBJ2-3; D not certain. Trimming stripped 5 bases from V and 0 bases from J, with 12 bases between. CDR3 length equals 15 residues. CDR1 and CDR2 from the germline V gene are SGHTA and FQGTGA. The CDR3 spells CASSPFPTSTDTQYF. The DNA of the CDR3 is TGTGCCAGCAGCCCCTTCCCGACAAGCACAGATACGCAGTATTTT. The variable domain in full, with the rest retrieved from reference TRBV7-3 and TRBJ2-3, is GAGVSQTPSNKVTEKGKYVELRCDPISGHTALYWYRQSLGQGPEFLIYFQGTGAADDSGLPNDRFFAVRPEGSVSTLKIQRTERGDSAVYLCASSPFPTSTDTQYFGPGTRLTVL.

This chain joins TRBV5-6 and TRBJ1-1; 12 bases fit TRBD1. V was clipped by 0 bases and J by 10 bases; unmatched bases: 10. Germline V gene lookup returns CDR1 SGHDT and CDR2 YYEEEE. The CDR3 is 16 amino acids. CDR3 nucleotide sequence: TGTGCCAGCAGCTTGGGACCTCCGGGACAGGGGGCGGGAGCTTTCTTT. Translating it yields CASSLGPPGQGAGAFF.